This TCR beta chain was observed in a study of T cell responses to AZD1222 COVID-19 vaccine (dated by TCRdb to the early 2020s). As for the study more broadly: AZD1222 recipients whose second dose came at about 4 weeks and those whose second dose came at about 12 weeks were combined into one group, since spike-specific TCR depth and breadth did not differ between the two schedules. A total of more than 230 trial participants underwent TCR sequencing, of whom approximately 210 received two doses of AZD1222 and about 26 received two doses of the MenACWY control vaccine. Trial participants were enrolled by age into 18-55, 56-69 and 70-plus year subgroups, with about 150, 27 and 61 TCR-sequenced participants respectively.

The germline V gene (reference sequence) sets CDR1 to LGHDT and CDR2 to YNNKEL. Trimming at the junction amounts to 4 bases on V and 8 bases on J, and the germline ends lie 20 bases apart. The CDR3 runs 15 amino acids, cysteine and phenylalanine included. Just CDR3 DNA is preserved here, 45 bases in frame from base 1. Concerning this clone: Its antigen is unknown. No per-base quality is available; no much larger clone lies one base away.

The study at large found these results: Because no day 14 peak-response samples were available, repertoires were characterized only after the peak T cell response. Reportedly, close to half of the unique spike-specific TCRs recognized epitopes lying outside the regions that are mutated in the B.1.351 and B.1.1.7 variants. The whole spike protein was spanned by vaccine-associated CD4 TCRs, and dominant responses were seen in regions 160-218 and 743-854. A significant rise in spike-specific TCR breadth and depth was observed after two AZD1222 doses relative to day 0 and relative to MenACWY recipients. Conclusions about previously exposed vaccinees are limited because only six or seven AZD1222 recipients were SARS-CoV-2 seropositive at baseline. In the small 56-69-year group, the increase in depth fell short of significance, most likely because of low power. Participants were mostly white British, with more females than males. The authors suggested clonal diversity may have been underestimated.

Per the publication, the time point label means: baseline before first vaccination. Vaccinee samples came from UK trials COV001 and COV002, including a single-blind randomized controlled phase 2/3 trial of AZD1222 (ChAdOx1 nCoV-19) in healthy adults. For TCRbeta chain sequencing, PBMC samples from trial participants were taken at day 0 and at day 28 after the second dose. The CDR3 regions of human TCRbeta chains were subjected to immunosequencing. From the authors' description of their analysis: Repertoire TCRs were matched against a reference library of SARS-CoV-2-specific TCRs generated with the MIRA antigen-specificity platform. Breadth was defined as the fraction of unique TCRs that were SARS-CoV-2-associated. Depth was defined as the fraction of total T cells that were SARS-CoV-2-associated. Using the MIRA data, every spike-specific TCR was mapped to the spike region that the TCR reacted to and assigned to either a CD4 or a CD8 class. Log10-transformed breadth and depth values were compared by one-way ANOVA with Sidak's multiple comparisons tests. Entries here come from immuneACCESS through TCRdb and include only in-frame sequences with V and J called. Some clones fail to appear in such tables; in the studies checked, an unresolved V gene covers under half of the shortfall, and the cause of the remainder is unknown. That table supplies the V and J calls and clone size; D and trimming were determined from the DNA. The sample table contains 90,000 to 150,000 clones; only one count was recorded for around 82% of them. The top ten clones comprise approximately 6.2% of the sample.

This TCR derives from an adult in good health. This sample comprised peripheral blood, obtained on day 0 of AZD1222 vaccination. The V and J segments used are TRBV3-1 (or the pseudogene TRBV3-2) and TRBJ1-2; TRBD1 is possibly the D segment (5 matching bases). The DNA sequence reads TGTGCCAGCAGCCTTCAATCCGGGTCCTCAGGGGGCTACACCTTC. Translated, it reads CASSLQSGSSGGYTF.